This TCR beta chain was identified in a study of blood T cell repertoires in COVID-19. The overall study: Some COVID-19 samples were acute and others convalescent; all came from the United States, Italy and Spain. Nucleic acid was either cDNA or gDNA, and it came from T cells, B-cell-depleted T cells, or PBMCs.

Trimming shortened V by 5 bases and J by 5 bases, and 13 bases separated the two germline ends. CDR1 is SNHLY and CDR2 is FYNNEI in the germline V gene. The CDR3 loop spans 14 amino acids. How the authors handled the data: Cell counts per sample came from amplifying reference gene primers. Some clones are missing from TCRdb's copy, which holds only in-frame ones; the method was immunoSEQ multiplex PCR. V, J and clone size are those of that table, while D and trimming were read from the DNA. Among a few hundred thousand clones, 89% were seen once, and the ten largest hold 1% to 1.5%. The sequence derives from a man in his forties with acute or convalescent COVID-19. The rearrangement uses TRBV2 and TRBJ1-5, with a possible D match to TRBD1 (5 bases). The source material was peripheral blood. CDR3 nucleotides: TGTGCCAGCAGTTGGGGGGTGGGAGATCAGCCCCAGCATTTT. This sequence encodes CASSWGVGDQPQHF.